This T cell receptor (beta chain) comes out of a study of blood T cell repertoires in COVID-19. Study context: Both acute and convalescent COVID-19 samples were obtained from the United States, Italy and Spain. Sources were T cells, B-cell-depleted T cells, or PBMCs; the material itself was cDNA or gDNA.

Under the authors' procedure: Amplifying reference gene primers gave estimates of nucleated cell counts. TCRdb's table, derived via immunoSEQ multiplex PCR, lists solely in-frame clones and lacks some. V, J and clone size were drawn from that table, and D and trimming were deduced from the DNA. The sample gives several thousand clones, around 88% of which show up once; 5.5% to 7% is in the top ten. V was trimmed by 10 bases and J by 1 base, leaving 17 bases between them. This CDR3 contains 14 residues. Germline V gene lookup returns CDR1 MNHEY and CDR2 SVGAGI. The sample comprised peripheral blood. This TCR derives from a woman in her 50s with active or convalescent COVID-19. The genes are TRBV6-5 and TRBJ2-7, with D perhaps matching TRBD1 (6 bases). CDR3 in amino acids: CATHRDPISYEQYF. The CDR3 nucleotides read TGTGCCACCCACAGGGATCCTATATCCTACGAGCAGTACTTC.